This T cell receptor beta chain was captured in a study of T cells in Graves' hyperthyroidism and ophthalmopathy. Study-level findings and limits: Ophthalmopathy could be told apart from stable hyperthyroidism with a 13 V-J model.

Worth noting for this clonotype: The antigen remains undetermined.

Amplification yielded TCR beta CDR3 regions, with RNA transcripts as the source. With the HTBI primer set, the TCR CDR3 went through a first round of RT-PCR. Using its own MiXCR run on the multiplex PCR reads, TCRdb lists one record per CDR3 protein. The table shows roughly 580,000 distinct CDR3 sequences, with 35% to 55% occurring only once. Those with hyperthyroidism were 18 to 65 years old, newly diagnosed, and ill for under 2 months. The sequence derives from a woman aged 18-29 years with Graves' hyperthyroidism. The source material was peripheral blood or thyroid tissue (not recorded which).

In DNA, the CDR3 is TGCAGCAGTTACTGGGAAGGGCCCTACGAGCAGTACTTC. This codes for CSSYWEGPYEQYF. The gene calls are TRBV29-1 and TRBJ2-7; D gene unclear. Trimming removed 8 bases at V and 2 bases at J, with 16 bases between. Germline V lookup: CDR1 SQVTM, CDR2 ANQGSEA. The CDR3 is 13 amino acids.